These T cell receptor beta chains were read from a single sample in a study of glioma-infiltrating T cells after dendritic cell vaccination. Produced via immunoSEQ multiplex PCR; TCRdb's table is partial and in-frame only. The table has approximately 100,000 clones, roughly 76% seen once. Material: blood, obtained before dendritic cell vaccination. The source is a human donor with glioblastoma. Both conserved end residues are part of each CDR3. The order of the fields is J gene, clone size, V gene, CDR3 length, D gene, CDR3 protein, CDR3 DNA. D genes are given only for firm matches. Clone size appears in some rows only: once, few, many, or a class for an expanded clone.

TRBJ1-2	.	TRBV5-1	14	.	CASSLNSGSWGYTF	TGCGCCAGCAGCTTGAATTCGGGATCCTGGGGCTACACCTTC
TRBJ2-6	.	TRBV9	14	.	CASSVGSGANVLTF	TGTGCCAGCAGCGTAGGTTCAGGGGCCAACGTCCTGACTTTC
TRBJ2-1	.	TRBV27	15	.	CASSFRTSSYNEQFF	TGTGCCAGCAGTTTCCGTACGAGCTCCTACAATGAGCAGTTCTTC
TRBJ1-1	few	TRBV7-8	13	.	CASSLRTDTEAFF	TGTGCCAGCAGCCTCCGGACAGACACTGAAGCTTTCTTT
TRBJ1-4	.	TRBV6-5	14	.	CASRDLGVNEKLFF	TGTGCCAGCAGGGATTTGGGAGTAAACGAAAAACTGTTTTTT
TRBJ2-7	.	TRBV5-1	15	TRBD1	CASSSPGTGGYEQYF	TGCGCCAGCAGCTCTCCCGGGACAGGGGGCTACGAGCAGTACTTC
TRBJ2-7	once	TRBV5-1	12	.	CASSLASYEQYF	TGCGCCAGCAGCTTGGCCAGTTACGAGCAGTACTTC
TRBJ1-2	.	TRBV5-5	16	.	CASSLGTAGANYGYTF	TGTGCCAGCAGCTTGGGGACAGCCGGGGCTAACTATGGCTACACCTTC
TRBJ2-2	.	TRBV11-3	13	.	CASSPKNTGELFF	TGTGCCAGCAGCCCTAAGAACACCGGGGAGCTGTTTTTT
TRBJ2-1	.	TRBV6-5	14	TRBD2	CASSSGGAYNEQFF	TGTGCCAGCTCTAGCGGGGGGGCCTACAATGAGCAGTTCTTC
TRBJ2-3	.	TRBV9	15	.	CASSVDPPGSATQYF	TGTGCCAGCAGCGTAGATCCTCCGGGTAGTGCTACGCAGTATTTT
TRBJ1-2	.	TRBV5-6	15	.	CASSYPTRTDYGYTF	TGTGCCAGCAGCTACCCGACAAGGACTGACTATGGCTACACCTTC